This entry concerns a single T cell receptor beta chain. This sample is drawn from a study of patients and donors after allogeneic stem cell transplantation. Between the trimmed V and J ends, which lost 3 bases and 2 bases, there was a span of 10 bases. The CDR3 spans 15 residues. MiXCR was run by TCRdb on the RT-PCR reads, yielding one entry per CDR3 protein. The sample includes 200,000 to 250,000 distinct CDR3 sequences, 11% to 15% seen only once; the top ten take around a tenth. V is TRBV12-3 or TRBV12-4 and J is TRBJ2-2; D is undetermined. The sample comprised blood, either unsorted or a sorted T cell fraction (not recorded which). This clonotype was sampled from a human donor who was either an allogeneic HSCT recipient or a stem cell or donor lymphocyte infusion donor (not recorded which). It is not recorded whose cells these are; they may come from a transplant donor. The CDR3 here is CASSFVPVNTGELFF. In DNA form, the CDR3 reads TGTGCCAGCAGTTTTGTGCCGGTAAACACCGGGGAGCTGTTTTTT.